This TCR beta chain stems from a study of cytomegalovirus exposure and HLA in healthy donors. This clone has only one observation. Its antigen is unidentified. Study-level points and caveats: Association of a missense DCLRE1C variant with TCR beta V- and J-gene trimming was reported in a later analysis. Available immune exposure information was restricted to CMV serostatus only. In a later analysis, several top co-occurrence clusters appeared linked to parvovirus B19, influenza, CMV and Epstein-Barr virus.

The PCR used 60 Vbeta and 13 Jbeta primers. Sequencing used immunoSEQ multiplex PCR; TCRdb keeps in-frame clones, though not all of them. The sample holds 150,000 to 200,000 clones; 77% are singletons and the top ten take 1.4%. The CDR3 covers 16 residues. The V segment lost 6 bases and the J segment 2 bases; nucleotides outside the gene matches: 9. CDR1 and CDR2 (germline): MDHEN, SYDVKM. The V gene is TRBV28, the J gene TRBJ1-3, with TRBD1 matching 8 bases. Sequenced sample: PBMCs. This TCR was sampled from a woman aged 30 to 39 in good health and CMV-seropositive. Here the CDR3 DNA reads TGTGCCAGCAGACCACATTCGGACAGGGCTGGAAACACCATATATTTT. This codes for CASRPHSDRAGNTIYF.